These T cell receptor beta chains were read from a single sample in a study of T cell responses to AZD1222 COVID-19 vaccine. Profiled with immunoSEQ multiplex PCR; TCRdb holds only in-frame clones, not every one. The repertoire consists of tens of thousands of clones, with 60% to 85% occurring once and the leading ten covering roughly 7%. Sequencing used peripheral blood, obtained on day 0 of AZD1222 vaccination. The receptors come from an adult in good health. CDR3s include the opening cysteine and the closing phenylalanine or tryptophan. Each record gives: J gene, clone size, D gene, V gene, CDR3 protein, CDR3 DNA. The D gene is left open where the match is weak. The listing skips clone size in some rows; elsewhere it reads once, few, many or a size class.

j_gene: TRBJ2-3; abundance: medium-sized; d_gene: .; v_gene: TRBV19; CDR3aa: CASSYPSSPDTQYF; CDR3nt: TGTGCCAGTAGTTATCCTAGCTCCCCAGATACGCAGTATTTT
j_gene: TRBJ2-1; abundance: .; d_gene: TRBD2; v_gene: TRBV29-1; CDR3aa: CSAQGLAEQFF; CDR3nt: TGCAGCGCTCAGGGACTAGCAGAGCAGTTCTTC
j_gene: TRBJ1-5; abundance: few; d_gene: .; v_gene: TRBV19; CDR3aa: CASSSTPSSNQPQHF; CDR3nt: TGTGCCAGTAGTTCCACCCCCAGTAGCAATCAGCCCCAGCATTTT
j_gene: TRBJ1-1; abundance: .; d_gene: .; v_gene: TRBV13; CDR3aa: CASSLNRMAFF; CDR3nt: TGTGCCAGCAGCCTTAATCGTATGGCTTTCTTT
j_gene: TRBJ1-2; abundance: .; d_gene: TRBD1; v_gene: TRBV12-3/TRBV12-4; CDR3aa: CASSGQGAGYTF; CDR3nt: TGTGCCAGCAGCGGACAGGGGGCGGGCTACACCTTC
j_gene: TRBJ1-5; abundance: .; d_gene: .; v_gene: TRBV7-2; CDR3aa: CASSPPAGYRQPQHF; CDR3nt: TGTGCCAGCAGCCCTCCGGCAGGGTATCGTCAGCCCCAGCATTTT
j_gene: TRBJ1-2; abundance: .; d_gene: TRBD1; v_gene: TRBV29-1; CDR3aa: CSVEGNPGQGFFYGYTF; CDR3nt: TGCAGCGTTGAAGGGAACCCGGGACAGGGCTTTTTTTATGGCTACACCTTC
j_gene: TRBJ1-2; abundance: .; d_gene: TRBD1; v_gene: TRBV14; CDR3aa: CASSAQGALGYTF; CDR3nt: TGTGCCAGCAGCGCACAGGGGGCGCTTGGCTACACCTTC
j_gene: TRBJ1-4; abundance: .; d_gene: .; v_gene: TRBV9; CDR3aa: CASSVGPGTNEKLFF; CDR3nt: TGTGCCAGCAGCGTAGGACCGGGGACCAATGAAAAACTGTTTTTT
j_gene: TRBJ1-5; abundance: once; d_gene: TRBD1; v_gene: TRBV27; CDR3aa: CASRTGGGQPQHF; CDR3nt: TGTGCCAGCAGGACAGGGGGCGGTCAGCCCCAGCATTTT
j_gene: TRBJ1-1; abundance: .; d_gene: TRBD1; v_gene: TRBV5-6; CDR3aa: CASSLTTGSMNTEAFF; CDR3nt: TGTGCCAGCAGCTTGACGACAGGGTCGATGAACACTGAAGCTTTCTTT
j_gene: TRBJ1-1; abundance: .; d_gene: TRBD1; v_gene: TRBV6-5; CDR3aa: CASQQGGDLNTEAFF; CDR3nt: TGTGCCAGCCAACAGGGGGGGGACCTGAACACTGAAGCTTTCTTT
j_gene: TRBJ2-7; abundance: once; d_gene: .; v_gene: TRBV5-5; CDR3aa: CASRGSSYEQYF; CDR3nt: TGTGCCAGCAGAGGCAGCTCCTACGAGCAGTACTTC
j_gene: TRBJ1-2; abundance: .; d_gene: .; v_gene: TRBV6-6; CDR3aa: CASSNSQEVKVYGYTF; CDR3nt: TGTGCCAGCAGTAATTCTCAGGAGGTGAAGGTCTATGGCTACACCTTC
j_gene: TRBJ2-7; abundance: few; d_gene: TRBD2; v_gene: TRBV10-3; CDR3aa: CAISQTSGDSYEQYF; CDR3nt: TGTGCCATCAGCCAGACTAGCGGGGACTCCTACGAGCAGTACTTC
j_gene: TRBJ1-6; abundance: .; d_gene: .; v_gene: TRBV27; CDR3aa: CASSLSPGYNSPLHF; CDR3nt: TGTGCCAGCAGTTTATCGCCGGGCTATAATTCACCCCTCCACTTT
j_gene: TRBJ1-1; abundance: few; d_gene: .; v_gene: TRBV2; CDR3aa: CASTPVPNTEAFF; CDR3nt: TGTGCCAGCACCCCTGTCCCGAACACTGAAGCTTTCTTT
j_gene: TRBJ2-1; abundance: once; d_gene: .; v_gene: TRBV27; CDR3aa: CASSLYKGVYNEQFF; CDR3nt: TGTGCCAGCAGTTTATACAAAGGAGTCTACAATGAGCAGTTCTTC
j_gene: TRBJ2-1; abundance: .; d_gene: TRBD2; v_gene: TRBV4-1; CDR3aa: CASSQVRLAVYNEQFF; CDR3nt: TGCGCCAGCAGCCAAGTGAGGCTAGCGGTCTACAATGAGCAGTTCTTC
j_gene: TRBJ2-3; abundance: medium-sized; d_gene: .; v_gene: TRBV20-1; CDR3aa: CSASFGGTDTQYF; CDR3nt: TGCAGTGCTAGTTTTGGGGGAACAGATACGCAGTATTTT
j_gene: TRBJ1-6; abundance: .; d_gene: .; v_gene: TRBV28; CDR3aa: CASSPADNSPLHF; CDR3nt: TGTGCCAGCAGCCCTGCGGATAATTCACCCCTCCACTTT
j_gene: TRBJ2-1; abundance: .; d_gene: .; v_gene: TRBV7-9; CDR3aa: CASILGSITGPSGTHEQFF; CDR3nt: .